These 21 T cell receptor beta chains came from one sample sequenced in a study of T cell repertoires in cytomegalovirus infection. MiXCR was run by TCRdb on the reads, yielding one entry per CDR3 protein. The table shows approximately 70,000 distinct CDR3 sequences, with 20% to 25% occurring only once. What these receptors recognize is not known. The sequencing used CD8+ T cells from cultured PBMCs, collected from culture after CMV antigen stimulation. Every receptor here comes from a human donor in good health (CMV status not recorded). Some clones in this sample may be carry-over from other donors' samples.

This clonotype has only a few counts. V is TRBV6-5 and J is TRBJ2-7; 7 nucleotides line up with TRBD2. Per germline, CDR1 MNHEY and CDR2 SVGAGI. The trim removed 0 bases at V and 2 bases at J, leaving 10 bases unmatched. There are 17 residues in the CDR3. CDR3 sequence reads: CASSYSQGLLNTYEQYF. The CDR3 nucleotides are TGTGCCAGCAGTTACTCGCAGGGACTACTTAATACCTACGAGCAGTACTTC.

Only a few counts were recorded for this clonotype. The DNA for the CDR3 is TGTGCCAGCAGTTACTCGAGGATTCGGGATAATTCACCCCTCCACTTT. Amino acid sequence: CASSYSRIRDNSPLHF. The chain has TRBV6-5 and TRBJ1-6; D ambiguous. The V end was cut by 0 bases, the J end by 5 bases, with 11 bases between. Per the germline V gene, CDR1 is MNHEY and CDR2 is SVGAGI. CDR3 length: 16 amino acids.

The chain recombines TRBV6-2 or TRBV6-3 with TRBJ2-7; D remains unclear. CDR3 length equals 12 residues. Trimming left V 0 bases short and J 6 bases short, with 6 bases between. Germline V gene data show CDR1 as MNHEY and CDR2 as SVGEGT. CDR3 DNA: TGTGCCAGCAGTTACTCCCCGCTCGAGCAGTACTTC. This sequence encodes CASSYSPLEQYF.

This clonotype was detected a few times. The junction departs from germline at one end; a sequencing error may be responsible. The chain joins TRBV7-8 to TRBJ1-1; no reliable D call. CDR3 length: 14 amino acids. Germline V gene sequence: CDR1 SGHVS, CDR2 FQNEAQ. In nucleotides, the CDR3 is TGTGCTAGCAGCTTATCAGATAGGGTGACTGAAGCTTTCTTT. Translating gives CASSLSDRVTEAFF.

CDR3 residues: CASSPEGSPDTQYF. The CDR3 DNA follows: TGTGCCAGCAGCCCGGAGGGTAGCCCCGATACGCAGTATTTT. The rearrangement links TRBV7-3 to TRBJ2-3; D is perhaps TRBD2 (6 bases). Germline lookup yields CDR1 SGHTA and CDR2 FQGTGA. Trimming shortened V by 5 bases and J by 6 bases, and 15 bases separated the two germline ends. The CDR3 covers 14 residues.

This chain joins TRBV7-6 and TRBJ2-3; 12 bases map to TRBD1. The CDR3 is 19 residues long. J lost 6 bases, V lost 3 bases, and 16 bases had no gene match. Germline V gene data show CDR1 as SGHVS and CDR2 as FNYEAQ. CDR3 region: CASSFESWDRGLLADTQYF. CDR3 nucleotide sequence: TGTGCCAGCAGCTTTGAATCATGGGACAGGGGGCTCCTAGCGGATACGCAGTATTTT.

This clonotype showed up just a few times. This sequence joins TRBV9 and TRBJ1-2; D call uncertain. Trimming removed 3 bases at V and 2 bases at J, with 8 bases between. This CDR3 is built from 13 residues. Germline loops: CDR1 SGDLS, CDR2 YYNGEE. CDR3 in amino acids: CASSASGNYGYTF. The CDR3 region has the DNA TGTGCCAGCAGCGCCTCCGGGAACTATGGCTACACCTTC.

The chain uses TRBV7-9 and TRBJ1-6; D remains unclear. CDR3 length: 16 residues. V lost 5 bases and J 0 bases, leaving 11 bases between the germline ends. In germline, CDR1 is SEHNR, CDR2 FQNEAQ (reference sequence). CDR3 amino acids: CASSPLVSSYNSPLHF. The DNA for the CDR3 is TGTGCCAGCAGCCCTTTAGTCAGCTCCTATAATTCACCCCTCCACTTT.

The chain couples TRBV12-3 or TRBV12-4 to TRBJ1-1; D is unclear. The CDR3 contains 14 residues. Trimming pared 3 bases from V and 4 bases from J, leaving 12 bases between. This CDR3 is CASSFSTRTTEAFF. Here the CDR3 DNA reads TGTGCCAGCAGTTTCTCCACTAGGACCACTGAAGCTTTCTTT.

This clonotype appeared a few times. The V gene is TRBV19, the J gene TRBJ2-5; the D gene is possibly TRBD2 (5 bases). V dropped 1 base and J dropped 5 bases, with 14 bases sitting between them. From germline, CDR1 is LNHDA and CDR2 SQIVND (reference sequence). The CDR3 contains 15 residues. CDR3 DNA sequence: TGTGCCAGTAGTATAGTAGAGCTCTCGGGGGAGACCCAGTACTTC. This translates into CASSIVELSGETQYF.

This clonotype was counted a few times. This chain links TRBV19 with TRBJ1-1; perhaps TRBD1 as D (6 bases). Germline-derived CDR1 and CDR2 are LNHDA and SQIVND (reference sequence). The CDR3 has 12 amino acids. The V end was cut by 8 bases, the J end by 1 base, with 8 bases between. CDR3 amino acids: CASGGANTEAFF. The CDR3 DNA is TGTGCCAGTGGGGGGGCGAACACTGAAGCTTTCTTT.

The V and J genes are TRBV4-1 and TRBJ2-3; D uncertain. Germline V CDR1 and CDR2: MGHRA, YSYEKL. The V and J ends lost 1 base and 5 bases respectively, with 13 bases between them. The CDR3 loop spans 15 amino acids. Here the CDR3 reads CASSQGPYSGDTQYF. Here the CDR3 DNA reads TGCGCCAGCAGCCAAGGGCCCTACTCGGGAGATACGCAGTATTTT.

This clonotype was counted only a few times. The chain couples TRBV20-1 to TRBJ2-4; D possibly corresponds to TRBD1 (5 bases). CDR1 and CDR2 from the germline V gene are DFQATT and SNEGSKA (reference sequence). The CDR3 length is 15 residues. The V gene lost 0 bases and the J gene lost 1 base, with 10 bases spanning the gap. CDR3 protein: CSARDGKGAKNIQYF. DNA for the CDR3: TGCAGTGCTAGAGATGGGAAGGGGGCCAAAAACATTCAGTACTTC.

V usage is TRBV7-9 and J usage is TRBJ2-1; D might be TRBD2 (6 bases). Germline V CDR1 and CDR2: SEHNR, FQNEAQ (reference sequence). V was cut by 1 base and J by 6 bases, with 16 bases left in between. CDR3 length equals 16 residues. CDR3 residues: CASSLERREAGNEQFF. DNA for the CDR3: TGTGCCAGCAGCTTAGAACGGCGGGAAGCGGGCAATGAGCAGTTCTTC.

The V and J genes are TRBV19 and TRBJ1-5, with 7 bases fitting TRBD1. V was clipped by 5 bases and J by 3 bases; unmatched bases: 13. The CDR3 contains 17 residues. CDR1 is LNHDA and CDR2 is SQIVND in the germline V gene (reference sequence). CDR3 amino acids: CASSSRFSGTDNQPQHF. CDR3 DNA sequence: TGTGCCAGTAGTTCCCGGTTCTCCGGGACAGACAATCAGCCCCAGCATTTT.

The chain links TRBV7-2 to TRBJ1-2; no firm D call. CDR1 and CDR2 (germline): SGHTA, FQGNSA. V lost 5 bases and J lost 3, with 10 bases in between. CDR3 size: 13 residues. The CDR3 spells CASSLTGHYGYTF. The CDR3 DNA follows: TGTGCCAGCAGCCTCACCGGCCACTATGGCTACACCTTC. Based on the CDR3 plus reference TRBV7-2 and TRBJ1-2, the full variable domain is GAGVSQSPSNKVTEKGKDVELRCDPISGHTALYWYRQSLGQGLEFLIYFQGNSAPDKSGLPSDRFSAERTGGSVSTLTIQRTQQEDSAVYLCASSLTGHYGYTFGSGTRLTVV.

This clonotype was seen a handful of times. CDR3 region: CASSFPLWQGNYGYTF. Here the CDR3 DNA reads TGTGCCAGCAGCTTCCCCCTTTGGCAGGGGAATTATGGCTACACCTTC. The gene calls are TRBV7-9 and TRBJ1-2; D possibly corresponds to TRBD1 (6 bases). CDR1 and CDR2 (germline): SEHNR, FQNEAQ (reference sequence). This CDR3 is built from 16 residues. The germline V and J ends were trimmed by 3 bases and 5 bases, with 19 bases remaining between them.

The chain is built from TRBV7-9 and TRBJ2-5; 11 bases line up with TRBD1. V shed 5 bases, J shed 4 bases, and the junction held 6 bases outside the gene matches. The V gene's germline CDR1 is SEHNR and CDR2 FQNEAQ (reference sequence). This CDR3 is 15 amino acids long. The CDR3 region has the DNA TGTGCCAGCAGCCTGGACAGGGGGCGCGGAGAGACCCAGTACTTC. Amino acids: CASSLDRGRGETQYF.

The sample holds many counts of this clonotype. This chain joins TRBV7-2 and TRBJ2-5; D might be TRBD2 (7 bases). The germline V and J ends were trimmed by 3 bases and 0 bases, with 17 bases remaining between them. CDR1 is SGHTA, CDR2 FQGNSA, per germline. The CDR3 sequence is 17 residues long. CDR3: CASSLRAGASYQETQYF. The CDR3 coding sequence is TGTGCCAGCAGCTTGAGGGCGGGGGCCTCCTACCAAGAGACCCAGTACTTC. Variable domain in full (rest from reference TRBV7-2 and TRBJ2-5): GAGVSQSPSNKVTEKGKDVELRCDPISGHTALYWYRQSLGQGLEFLIYFQGNSAPDKSGLPSDRFSAERTGGSVSTLTIQRTQQEDSAVYLCASSLRAGASYQETQYFGPGTRLLVL.

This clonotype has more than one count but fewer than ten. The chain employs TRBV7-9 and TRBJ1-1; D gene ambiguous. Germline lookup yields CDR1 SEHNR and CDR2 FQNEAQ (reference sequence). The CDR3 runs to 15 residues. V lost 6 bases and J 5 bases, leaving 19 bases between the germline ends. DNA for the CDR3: TGTGCCAGCAGTCCCCCAAATGGGCGGGAGACTGAAGCTTTCTTT. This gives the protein CASSPPNGRETEAFF.

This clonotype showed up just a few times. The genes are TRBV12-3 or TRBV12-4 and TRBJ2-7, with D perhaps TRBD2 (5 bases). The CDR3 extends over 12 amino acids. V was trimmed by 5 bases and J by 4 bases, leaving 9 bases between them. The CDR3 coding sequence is TGTGCCAGCAGTATAGGGAGATACGAGCAGTACTTC. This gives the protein CASSIGRYEQYF.